A selection of T cell receptor beta chains follows, all from one sample in a study of cytotoxic CD8 clonotypes in ibrutinib-treated CLL. Sequencing used immunoSEQ multiplex PCR; TCRdb keeps in-frame clones, though not all of them. Of approximately 300,000 clones detected, 80% appear once; the ten largest clones hold 6.5% to 8.5%. The sequences come from PBMCs, collected before ibrutinib treatment. The source is a human donor with chronic lymphocytic leukemia. CDR3s include the opening cysteine and the closing phenylalanine or tryptophan. Fields, in order: D gene, V gene, clone size, J gene, CDR3 protein, CDR3 DNA. The D gene is left open where the match is weak. The listing skips clone size in some rows; elsewhere it reads once, few, many or a size class.

>NA|TRBV27|NA|TRBJ1-4
CASSLRDSGVVEKLFF
TGTGCCAGCAGTTTACGGGATTCAGGGGTGGTTGAAAAACTGTTTTTT
>TRBD2|TRBV27|few|TRBJ2-7
CASSLGIAGDYEQYF
TGTGCCAGCAGTTTAGGGATAGCGGGAGACTACGAGCAGTACTTC
>TRBD2|TRBV4-3|NA|TRBJ2-5
CASSQFGGGIEETQYF
TGCGCCAGCAGCCAGTTTGGCGGGGGGATTGAAGAGACCCAGTACTTC
>NA|TRBV5-6|NA|TRBJ1-4
CASSSWGISNEKLFF
TGTGCCAGCAGCTCCTGGGGGATTTCTAATGAAAAACTGTTTTTT
>NA|TRBV27|NA|TRBJ2-4
CASSLSRGKNIQYF
TGTGCCAGCAGTTTATCCCGAGGGAAAAACATTCAGTACTTC
>TRBD2|TRBV5-4|NA|TRBJ2-3
CASSSRLAGGDTQYF
TGTGCCAGCAGCTCCCGACTAGCGGGAGGTGATACGCAGTATTTT
>NA|TRBV7-2|NA|TRBJ2-1
CASSLETLRARYNEQFF
TGTGCCAGCAGCTTAGAAACCCTCCGGGCCCGATACAATGAGCAGTTCTTC
>NA|TRBV27|few|TRBJ1-2
CASSPGTGGGYGYTF
TGTGCCAGCAGTCCCGGGACGGGGGGCGGCTATGGCTACACCTTC
>NA|TRBV2|NA|TRBJ2-3
CASQAGTDTQYF
TGTGCCAGCCAGGCCGGCACAGATACGCAGTATTTT
>NA|TRBV10-3|NA|TRBJ2-7
CAIRGAAGAEDYEQYF
TGTGCCATCAGGGGTGCGGCGGGCGCGGAAGACTACGAGCAGTACTTC
>NA|TRBV28|NA|TRBJ2-7
CASSPFSFGGEQYF
TGTGCCAGCAGCCCCTTTAGTTTCGGCGGCGAGCAGTACTTC
>NA|TRBV6-5|NA|TRBJ2-7
CASSYSPGGISYEQYF
TGTGCCAGCAGTTACTCCCCTGGGGGGATCTCCTACGAGCAGTACTTC
>TRBD1|TRBV7-2|NA|TRBJ2-7
CASSLQGAYEQYF
TGTGCCAGCAGCTTACAGGGGGCGTACGAGCAGTACTTC
>TRBD2|TRBV19|NA|TRBJ2-1
CASSISGSYYNEQFF
TGTGCCAGTAGTATTAGCGGGAGTTATTACAATGAGCAGTTCTTC
>TRBD2|TRBV5-4|NA|TRBJ2-3
CASSSGLAGFTDTQYF
TGTGCCAGCAGCTCGGGACTAGCGGGATTCACAGATACGCAGTATTTT
>TRBD1|TRBV10-1|NA|TRBJ1-1
CASSPGTEKSNTEAFF
TGCGCCAGCAGTCCCGGGACAGAAAAATCGAACACTGAAGCTTTCTTT
>TRBD1|TRBV7-3|once|TRBJ2-7
CASSPDRENYEQYF
TGTGCCAGCAGCCCGGACAGGGAAAACTACGAGCAGTACTTC
>TRBD1|TRBV5-1|NA|TRBJ2-7
CASSKGQGSYEQYF
TGCGCCAGCAGCAAAGGACAGGGATCCTACGAGCAGTACTTC
>TRBD2|TRBV7-2|NA|TRBJ2-2
CASSPRGGLLNTGELFF
TGTGCCAGCAGCCCCCGGGGGGGCCTACTCAACACCGGGGAGCTGTTTTTT
>NA|TRBV5-6|NA|TRBJ2-3
CASSLGLRPTDTQYF
TGTGCCAGCAGCTTGGGTCTCAGACCGACAGATACGCAGTATTTT
>NA|TRBV7-2|NA|TRBJ2-6
CASSLEQGSYNVLTF
TGTGCCAGCAGCTTAGAACAGGGTTCGTATAACGTCCTGACTTTC
>NA|TRBV5-1|NA|TRBJ2-7
CASSLSGESYEQYF
TGCGCCAGCAGCTTGTCCGGAGAATCTTACGAGCAGTACTTC